A single sample gave rise to the 21 T cell receptor beta chains below, sequenced in a study of blood T cell repertoires in COVID-19. Only in-frame clones appear in the TCRdb table, and some are missing; sequencing was by immunoSEQ multiplex PCR. The repertoire holds roughly 230,000 clones, with around 82% as singletons. The sequenced sample consisted of peripheral blood. Source of these receptors: a man between 45 and 60 years old with active or convalescent COVID-19.

This clone is a singleton in its sample. The chain is built from TRBV11-2 and TRBJ1-1; no reliable D call. V gave up 0 bases and J gave up 4 bases, with 9 bases separating them. In germline, CDR1 is SGHAT, CDR2 FQNNGV. The CDR3 contains 14 residues. CDR3 in DNA: TGTGCCAGCAGCTTAGAAGGGAGGTCCACTGAAGCTTTCTTT. It specifies CASSLEGRSTEAFF.

This clone appeared a few times. This chain uses TRBV2 with TRBJ1-6, with D perhaps matching TRBD1 (6 bases). The CDR3 contains 11 residues. With 4 bases removed from V and 12 bases from J, the gap between germline ends came to 7 bases. Germline V gene data show CDR1 as SNHLY and CDR2 as FYNNEI. The CDR3 protein is CASSGQVPLHF. As DNA, the CDR3 is TGTGCCAGCAGTGGACAGGTACCCCTCCACTTT.

This chain links TRBV9 with TRBJ2-2; 8 positions agree with TRBD1. This CDR3 has 16 residues. Germline-derived CDR1 and CDR2 are SGDLS and YYNGEE. V was clipped by 0 bases and J by 3 bases; unmatched bases: 4. The CDR3 loop is CASSVDVTGDTGELFF. For the CDR3, the DNA is TGTGCCAGCAGCGTAGACGTGACAGGGGACACCGGGGAGCTGTTTTTT.

V and J are TRBV19 and TRBJ2-1, with 11 bases matching TRBD2. V dropped 11 bases and J dropped 1; count of bases not matched to a gene: 7. Looked up from germline, CDR1 is LNHDA and CDR2 is SQIVND (reference sequence). The CDR3 spans 15 residues. Written as DNA, the CDR3 is TGTGCCTCTAGCGGGGGGCTCCAGTCCTACAATGAGCAGTTCTTC. Translated, it gives CASSGGLQSYNEQFF.

The chain carries TRBV19 and TRBJ2-7; 9 nucleotides agree with TRBD1. Germline V gene sequence: CDR1 LNHDA, CDR2 SQIVND (reference sequence). This CDR3 contains 14 residues. V was pared by 4 bases and J by 3 bases, with 4 bases of the junction left unmatched. The CDR3 DNA follows: TGTGCCAGTAGTAGGGGACAGGGTCTCTACGAGCAGTACTTC. Amino acid sequence: CASSRGQGLYEQYF.

The V and J genes are TRBV7-3 and TRBJ2-1; 9 bases fit TRBD2. Germline V gene lookup returns CDR1 SGHTA and CDR2 FQGTGA. The CDR3 runs 13 residues. Germline trimming cut 8 bases from V and 4 bases from J; bases unmatched to any gene: 3. The CDR3 sequence is CASGSGGYNEQFF. The CDR3 DNA reads TGTGCCAGCGGTAGCGGGGGATACAATGAGCAGTTCTTC.

The chain employs TRBV27 and TRBJ2-7, with D perhaps matching TRBD2 (6 bases). CDR3 length equals 14 residues. V lost 3 bases to trimming and J lost 0 bases, with 9 bases between them. Germline assignment: CDR1 MNHEY and CDR2 SMNVEV (reference sequence). CDR3 DNA sequence: TGTGCCAGCAGTTTTCGGCGGGGCTCCTACGAGCAGTACTTC. Protein: CASSFRRGSYEQYF.

The sample holds one count of this clone. This CDR3 reads CASSLRGSTNEKLFF. The CDR3 region has the DNA TGTGCCAGCAGCTTAAGGGGGTCAACTAATGAAAAACTGTTTTTT. The chain employs TRBV7-2 and TRBJ1-4, with a tentative D call TRBD1 (6 bases). This CDR3 has 15 amino acids. V lost 2 bases, J lost 0 bases, and 7 bases lay in between. The germline CDR1 and CDR2 sequences are SGHTA and FQGNSA. The full variable domain, completed using reference TRBV7-2 and TRBJ1-4, is GAGVSQSPSNKVTEKGKDVELRCDPISGHTALYWYRQSLGQGLEFLIYFQGNSAPDKSGLPSDRFSAERTGGSVSTLTIQRTQQEDSAVYLCASSLRGSTNEKLFFGSGTQLSVL.

This clone was detected once. The rearrangement uses TRBV6-1 and TRBJ1-4; the D gene is possibly TRBD1 (6 bases). CDR1 MNHNS and CDR2 SASEGT come from the germline V gene. The CDR3 is 16 amino acids. The V end lost 1 base, the J end lost 4 bases, and 13 bases lay between the germline ends. CDR3 in amino acids: CASSEVAARGNEKLFF. CDR3 coding DNA: TGTGCCAGCAGTGAAGTGGCAGCCAGGGGTAATGAAAAACTGTTTTTT.

The V and J genes are TRBV5-1 and TRBJ2-3, with D perhaps matching TRBD2 (5 bases). Deletions cut 0 bases from V and 3 bases from J, with 14 bases between. This CDR3 comprises 16 residues. In germline, CDR1 is SGHRS, CDR2 YFSETQ. The CDR3 bases are TGCGCCAGCAGCTTGGGGAGTAGCGTTAAGACAGATACGCAGTATTTT. It specifies CASSLGSSVKTDTQYF.

The DNA for the CDR3 is TGTGCCAGCAGCTTTGAAGGGGGCGGCACAGATACGCAGTATTTT. It codes for CASSFEGGGTDTQYF. The gene calls are TRBV5-5 and TRBJ2-3; TRBD1 matches at 7 bases. CDR1 and CDR2 (germline): SGHKS, YYEKEE (reference sequence). CDR3 length: 15 amino acids. V was pared by 2 bases and J by 1 base, with 4 bases of the junction left unmatched.

The chain is built from TRBV30 and TRBJ1-2; the D gene is possibly TRBD1 (6 bases). V was cut by 0 bases and J by 2 bases, with 10 bases left in between. Germline V gives CDR1 GTSNPN, CDR2 SVGIG (reference sequence). The CDR3 runs to 14 residues. CDR3 bases: TGTGCCTGGAGTGTACTTGGACAGAACTATGGCTACACCTTC. It encodes CAWSVLGQNYGYTF. Full variable domain (outside the CDR3, taken from reference TRBV30 and TRBJ1-2): SQTIHQWPATLVQPVGSPLSLECTVEGTSNPNLYWYRQAAGRGLQLLFYSVGIGQISSEVPQNLSASRPQDRQFILSSKKLLLSDSGFYLCAWSVLGQNYGYTFGSGTRLTVV.

V gene TRBV5-1 combines with J gene TRBJ2-1, with a weak D call TRBD1 (6 bases). Germline loops: CDR1 SGHRS, CDR2 YFSETQ. The length of the CDR3 is 13 residues. Deletions cut 4 bases from V and 4 bases from J, with 9 bases between. Written as DNA, the CDR3 is TGCGCCAGCAGCAGGGACAATTACAATGAGCAGTTCTTC. This sequence encodes CASSRDNYNEQFF.

The V gene is TRBV27, the J gene TRBJ2-7, with 9 bases aligning to TRBD1. The germline gives CDR1 MNHEY, CDR2 SMNVEV (reference sequence). This CDR3 contains 14 residues. After removal of 2 bases from V and 4 bases from J, the junction contained 3 bases not matched to a gene. CDR3 protein: CASSLRDRVYEQYF. CDR3 sequence (DNA): TGTGCCAGCAGTTTACGGGACAGGGTTTACGAGCAGTACTTC.

This clone was detected only a few times. The chain uses TRBV9 and TRBJ2-1; 7 bases map to TRBD1. The CDR3 spans 17 residues. Germline V lookup: CDR1 SGDLS, CDR2 YYNGEE. With V trimmed by 0 bases and J by 0 bases, 6 bases remained unmatched. The CDR3 DNA is TGTGCCAGCAGCGTAGGAAGGGCAGGGGGCTCCTACAATGAGCAGTTCTTC. Translation gives CASSVGRAGGSYNEQFF.

The chain links TRBV10-3 to TRBJ2-7, with 9 bases that match TRBD1. This CDR3 spans 16 amino acids. V trimming: 6 bases; J trimming: 2 bases; junction bases outside the gene matches: 11. Germline CDR1 ENHRY, CDR2 SYGVKD. This CDR3 is CAISLGTGNGAYEQYF. The CDR3 nucleotides are TGTGCCATCAGCCTCGGGACAGGGAATGGGGCCTACGAGCAGTACTTC.

The chain has TRBV6-5 and TRBJ1-2; weak D call: TRBD1 (5 bases). Germline assignment: CDR1 MNHEY and CDR2 SVGAGI. The ends were cut back, 5 bases at V and 2 bases at J, with 15 bases in the middle. The CDR3 extends over 15 amino acids. Here the CDR3 reads CASSRTLQENYGYTF. The CDR3 DNA reads as TGTGCCAGCAGTCGTACCCTACAGGAGAACTATGGCTACACCTTC.

This chain's CDR3 is CASSQGSGFYEQYF. Written as DNA, the CDR3 is TGTGCCAGCAGCCAAGGATCGGGGTTTTACGAGCAGTACTTC. J is TRBJ2-7 and V is TRBV3-1 (or the pseudogene TRBV3-2); TRBD2 might be the D (5 bases). Germline CDR1 and CDR2: LGHDT and YNNKEL (reference sequence). Deletions cut 1 base from V and 4 bases from J, with 11 bases between. CDR3 length: 14 amino acids.

The chain has TRBV2 and TRBJ1-2, with 8 bases aligning to TRBD1. Per the germline V gene, CDR1 is SNHLY and CDR2 is FYNNEI. Trimming cost V 6 bases and J 0 bases; bases outside gene matches: 3. The CDR3 loop spans 14 amino acids. The CDR3 region is CASRGTGPNYGYTF. The CDR3, as DNA: TGTGCCAGCAGGGGGACAGGACCTAACTATGGCTACACCTTC.

With regard to this clone: The sample contains more than one DNA sequence encoding this CDR3. The chain combines TRBV5-1 with TRBJ2-5, with a possible D match to TRBD2 (5 bases). CDR1 SGHRS and CDR2 YFSETQ come from the germline V gene. V was clipped by 2 bases and J by 2 bases, with 10 bases between them. The CDR3 has 14 residues. CDR3 DNA: TGCGCCAGCAGCTTTGCCGGGGATCAAGAGACCCAGTACTTC. Its translation is CASSFAGDQETQYF.

This chain connects TRBV3-1 (or the pseudogene TRBV3-2) to TRBJ2-4; 10 bases align to TRBD2. The CDR3 runs to 14 residues. CDR1 and CDR2 from the germline V gene are LGHDT and YNNKEL (reference sequence). V lost 3 bases to trimming and J lost 7 bases; unmatched junction nucleotides: 3. The CDR3, as DNA: TGTGCCAGCAGCCACAGCGGGGGGGCTAACATTCAGTACTTC. Its protein is CASSHSGGANIQYF.